Listed below are T cell receptor beta chains from one sample, sequenced in a study of Graves' ophthalmopathy and Graves' hyperthyroidism. From the multiplex PCR reads, TCRdb called clonotypes with MiXCR, one entry per CDR3 protein. The data contain around 660,000 distinct CDR3 sequences, about 40% of them singletons. Specimen: peripheral blood. The receptors stem from an adult man with Graves' ophthalmopathy. CDR3s include the opening cysteine and the closing phenylalanine or tryptophan. The D gene is left open where the match is weak. Where a row states a size, it is once, few, many or the class of an expanded clone; other rows omit it.

D: .; size: many; J: TRBJ2-5; V: TRBV24-1; DNA: TGTGCCACCAGTGACGTGAAAATGACAGGCCAAGAGACCCAGTACTTC; CDR3: CATSDVKMTGQETQYF
D: .; size: .; J: TRBJ2-5; V: TRBV7-2; DNA: TGTGCCAGCAGCCCCCAGGCAGGGGTCAATCAGCCCCAGTACTTC; CDR3: CASSPQAGVNQPQYF
D: .; size: many; J: TRBJ1-2; V: TRBV29-1; DNA: TGCAGCGTTGGGGCAGGTTCTAACTATGGCTACACCTTC; CDR3: CSVGAGSNYGYTF
D: .; size: .; J: TRBJ1-2; V: TRBV10-3; DNA: TGTGCCATCAGTGAGTCGGGTCAGGCCGATGGCTACACCTTC; CDR3: CAISESGQADGYTF
D: .; size: few; J: TRBJ2-7; V: TRBV9; DNA: TGTGCCAGCAGCGTAGCGGCAGGGGTCCCCTACGAGCAGTACTTC; CDR3: CASSVAAGVPYEQYF
D: .; size: many; J: TRBJ1-1; V: TRBV2; DNA: TGTGCCAGCAGTGCTTGGCAGACGAACACTGAAGCTTTCTTT; CDR3: CASSAWQTNTEAFF
D: .; size: few; J: TRBJ1-5; V: TRBV11-2; DNA: TGTGCCAGCAGCCACTACCAGGGAGACCAGCCCCAGCATTTT; CDR3: CASSHYQGDQPQHF
D: .; size: .; J: TRBJ2-7; V: TRBV12-5; DNA: TGTGCTAGTGGTCCGATAGGCTACGAGCAGTACTTC; CDR3: CASGPIGYEQYF
D: TRBD2; size: .; J: TRBJ2-7; V: TRBV9; DNA: TGTGCCGGCAGCGTAGTCGTGAGTAGCGGGACTACCAACTACGAGCAGTACTTC; CDR3: CAGSVVVSSGTTNYEQYF
D: .; size: once; J: TRBJ1-6; V: TRBV15; DNA: TGTGCCACCAGCAGGGGACACCTCCACTTT; CDR3: CATSRGHLHF